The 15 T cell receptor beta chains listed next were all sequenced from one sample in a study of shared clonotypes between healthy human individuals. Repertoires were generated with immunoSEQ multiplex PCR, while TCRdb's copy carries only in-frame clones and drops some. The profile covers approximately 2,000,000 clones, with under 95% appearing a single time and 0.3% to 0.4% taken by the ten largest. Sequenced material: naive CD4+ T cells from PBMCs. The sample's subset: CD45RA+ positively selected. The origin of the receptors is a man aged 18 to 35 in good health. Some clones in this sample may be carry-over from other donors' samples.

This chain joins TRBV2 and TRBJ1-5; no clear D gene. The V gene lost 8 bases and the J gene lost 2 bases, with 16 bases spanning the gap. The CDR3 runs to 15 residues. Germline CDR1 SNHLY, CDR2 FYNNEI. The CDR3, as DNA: TGTGCCAGCTTTCAGACACCGATCGGCAATCAGCCCCAGCATTTT. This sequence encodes CASFQTPIGNQPQHF.

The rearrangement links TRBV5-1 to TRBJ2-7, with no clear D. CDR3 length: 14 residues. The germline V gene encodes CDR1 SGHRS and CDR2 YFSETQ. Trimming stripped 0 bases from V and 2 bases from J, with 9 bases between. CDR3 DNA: TGCGCCAGCAGCTTGGAGCTGGGTGCCTACGAGCAGTACTTC. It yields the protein CASSLELGAYEQYF.

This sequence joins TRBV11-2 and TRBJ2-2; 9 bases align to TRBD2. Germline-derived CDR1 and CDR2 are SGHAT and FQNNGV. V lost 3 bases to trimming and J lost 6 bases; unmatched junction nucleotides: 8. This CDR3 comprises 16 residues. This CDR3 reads CASSFGPSGIPGELFF. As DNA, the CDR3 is TGTGCCAGCAGCTTCGGGCCTAGCGGGATCCCCGGGGAGCTGTTTTTT.

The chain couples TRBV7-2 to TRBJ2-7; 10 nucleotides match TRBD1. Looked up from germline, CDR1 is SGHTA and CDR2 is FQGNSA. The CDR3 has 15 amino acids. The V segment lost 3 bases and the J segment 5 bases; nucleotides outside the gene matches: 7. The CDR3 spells CASSFRGTGAHEQYF. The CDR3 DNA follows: TGTGCCAGCAGCTTCCGTGGGACAGGGGCTCACGAGCAGTACTTC.

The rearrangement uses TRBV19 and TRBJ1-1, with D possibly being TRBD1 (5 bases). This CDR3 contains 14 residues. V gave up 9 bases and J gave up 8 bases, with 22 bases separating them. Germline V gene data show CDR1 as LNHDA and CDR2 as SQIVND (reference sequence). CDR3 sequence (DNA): TGTGCCAGCTTACGACGGGGGGGAGAGTCCGAAGCTTTCTTT. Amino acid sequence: CASLRRGGESEAFF. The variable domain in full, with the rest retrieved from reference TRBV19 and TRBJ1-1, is DGGITQSPKYLFRKEGQNVTLSCEQNLNHDAMYWYRQDPGQGLRLIYYSQIVNDFQKGDIAEGYSVSREKKESFPLTVTSAQKNPTAFYLCASLRRGGESEAFFGQGTRLTVV.

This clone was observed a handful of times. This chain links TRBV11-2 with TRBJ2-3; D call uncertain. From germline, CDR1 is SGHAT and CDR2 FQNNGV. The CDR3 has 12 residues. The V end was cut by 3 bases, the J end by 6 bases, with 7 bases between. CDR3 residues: CASSFPLDTQYF. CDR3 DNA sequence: TGTGCCAGCAGCTTTCCCCTCGATACGCAGTATTTT.

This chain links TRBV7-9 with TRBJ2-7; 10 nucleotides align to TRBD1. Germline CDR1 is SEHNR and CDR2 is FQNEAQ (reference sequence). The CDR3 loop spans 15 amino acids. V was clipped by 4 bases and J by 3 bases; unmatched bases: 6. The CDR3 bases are TGTGCCAGCAGCTCTCGGGACAGGGGAGGCTACGAGCAGTACTTC. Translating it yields CASSSRDRGGYEQYF.

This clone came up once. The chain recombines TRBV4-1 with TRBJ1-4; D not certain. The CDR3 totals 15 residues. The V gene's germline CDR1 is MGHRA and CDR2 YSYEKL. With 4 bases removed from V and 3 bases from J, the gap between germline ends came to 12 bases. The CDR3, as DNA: TGCGCCAGCAGCCCAGACGGAGTCCCTAATGAAAAACTGTTTTTT. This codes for CASSPDGVPNEKLFF.

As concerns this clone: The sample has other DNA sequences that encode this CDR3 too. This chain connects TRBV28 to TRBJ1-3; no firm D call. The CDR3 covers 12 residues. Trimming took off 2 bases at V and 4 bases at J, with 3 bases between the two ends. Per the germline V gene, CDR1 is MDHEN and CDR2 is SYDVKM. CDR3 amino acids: CASSLRGNTIYF. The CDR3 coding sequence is TGTGCCAGCAGTTTACGCGGAAACACCATATATTTT.

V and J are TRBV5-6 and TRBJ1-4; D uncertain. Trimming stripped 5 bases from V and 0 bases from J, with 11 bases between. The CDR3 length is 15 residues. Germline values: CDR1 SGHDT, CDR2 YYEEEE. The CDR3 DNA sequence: TGTGCCAGCAGTCCCAGTCACGCAACTAATGAAAAACTGTTTTTT. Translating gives CASSPSHATNEKLFF.

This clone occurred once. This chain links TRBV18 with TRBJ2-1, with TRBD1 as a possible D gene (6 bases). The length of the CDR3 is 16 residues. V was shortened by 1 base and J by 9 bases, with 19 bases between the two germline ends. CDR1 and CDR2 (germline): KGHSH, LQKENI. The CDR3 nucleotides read TGTGCCAGCTCACCACGAGGGACACCCGGAGGTGGTGAGCAGTTCTTC. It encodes CASSPRGTPGGGEQFF.

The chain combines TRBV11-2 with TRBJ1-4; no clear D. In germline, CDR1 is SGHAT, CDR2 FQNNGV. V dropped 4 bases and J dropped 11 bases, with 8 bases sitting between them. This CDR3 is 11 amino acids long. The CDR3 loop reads CASSSGRKLFF. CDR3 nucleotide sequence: TGTGCCAGCAGCTCCGGACGTAAACTGTTTTTT. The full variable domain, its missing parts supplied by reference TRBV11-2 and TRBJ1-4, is EAGVAQSPRYKIIEKRQSVAFWCNPISGHATLYWYQQILGQGPKLLIQFQNNGVVDDSQLPKDRFSAERLKGVDSTLKIQPAKLEDSAVYLCASSSGRKLFFGSGTQLSVL.

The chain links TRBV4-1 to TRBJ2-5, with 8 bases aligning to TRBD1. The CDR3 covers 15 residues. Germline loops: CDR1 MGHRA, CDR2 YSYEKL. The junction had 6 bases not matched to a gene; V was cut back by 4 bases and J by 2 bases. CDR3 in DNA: TGCGCCAGCAGCCGAACCGGACAGGGTCAAGAGACCCAGTACTTC. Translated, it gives CASSRTGQGQETQYF.

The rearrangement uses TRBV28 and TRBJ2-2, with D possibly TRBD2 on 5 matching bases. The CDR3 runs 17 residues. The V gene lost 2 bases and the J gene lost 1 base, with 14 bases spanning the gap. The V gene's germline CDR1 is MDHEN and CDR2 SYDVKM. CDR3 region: CASSLITRRENTGELFF. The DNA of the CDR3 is TGTGCCAGCAGTTTAATTACCCGCCGGGAGAACACCGGGGAGCTGTTTTTT.

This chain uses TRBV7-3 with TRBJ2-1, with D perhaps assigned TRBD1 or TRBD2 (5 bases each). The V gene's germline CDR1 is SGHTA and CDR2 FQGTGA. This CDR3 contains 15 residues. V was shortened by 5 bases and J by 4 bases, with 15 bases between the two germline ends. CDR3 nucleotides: TGTGCCAGCAGCCCCGACCCTGGGGGTTACAATGAGCAGTTCTTC. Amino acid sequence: CASSPDPGGYNEQFF.